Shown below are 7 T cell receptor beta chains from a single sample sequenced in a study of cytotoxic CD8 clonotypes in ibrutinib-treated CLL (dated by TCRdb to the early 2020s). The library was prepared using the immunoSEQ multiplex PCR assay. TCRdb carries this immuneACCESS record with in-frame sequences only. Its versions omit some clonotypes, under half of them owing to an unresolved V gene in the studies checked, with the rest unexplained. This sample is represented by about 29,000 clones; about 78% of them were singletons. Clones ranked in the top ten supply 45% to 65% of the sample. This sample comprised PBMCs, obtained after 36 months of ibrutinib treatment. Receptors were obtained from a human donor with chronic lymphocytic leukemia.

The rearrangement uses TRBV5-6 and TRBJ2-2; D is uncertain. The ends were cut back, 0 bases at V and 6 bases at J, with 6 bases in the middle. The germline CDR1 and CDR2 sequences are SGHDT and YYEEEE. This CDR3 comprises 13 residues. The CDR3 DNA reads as TGTGCCAGCAGCTTGGTAGGGCCCGGGGAGCTGTTTTTT. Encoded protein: CASSLVGPGELFF.

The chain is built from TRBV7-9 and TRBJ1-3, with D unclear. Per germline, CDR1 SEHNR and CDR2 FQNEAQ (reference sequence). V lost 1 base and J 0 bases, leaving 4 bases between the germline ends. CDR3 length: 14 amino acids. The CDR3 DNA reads TGTGCCAGCAGCTTAGTCCTCTCTGGAAACACCATATATTTT. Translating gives CASSLVLSGNTIYF. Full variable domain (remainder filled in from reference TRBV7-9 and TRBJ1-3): DTGVSQNPRHKITKRGQNVTFRCDPISEHNRLYWYRQTLGQGPEFLTYFQNEAQLEKSRLLSDRFSAERPKGSFSTLEIQRTEQGDSAMYLCASSLVLSGNTIYFGEGSWLTVV.

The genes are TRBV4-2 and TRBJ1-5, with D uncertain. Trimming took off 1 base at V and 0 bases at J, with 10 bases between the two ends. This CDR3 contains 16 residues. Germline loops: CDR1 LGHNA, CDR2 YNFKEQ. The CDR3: CASSQVSGYSNQPQHF. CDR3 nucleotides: TGTGCCAGCAGCCAAGTGAGTGGGTATAGCAATCAGCCCCAGCATTTT.

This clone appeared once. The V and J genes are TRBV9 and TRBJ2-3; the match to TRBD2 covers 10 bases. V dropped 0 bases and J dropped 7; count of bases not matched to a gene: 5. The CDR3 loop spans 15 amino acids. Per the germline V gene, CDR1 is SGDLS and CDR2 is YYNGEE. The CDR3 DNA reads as TGTGCCAGCAGCGTAGGTACTAGCGGGGTAAATACGCAGTATTTT. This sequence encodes CASSVGTSGVNTQYF.

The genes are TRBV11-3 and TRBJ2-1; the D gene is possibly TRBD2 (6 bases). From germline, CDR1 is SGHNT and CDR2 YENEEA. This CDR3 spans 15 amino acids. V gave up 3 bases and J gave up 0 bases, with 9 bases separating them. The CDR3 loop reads CASSLRGSSYNEQFF. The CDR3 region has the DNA TGTGCCAGCAGCTTGCGGGGATCCTCCTACAATGAGCAGTTCTTC. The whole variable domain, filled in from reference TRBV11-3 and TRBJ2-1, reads EAGVVQSPRYKIIEKKQPVAFWCNPISGHNTLYWYLQNLGQGPELLIRYENEEAVDDSQLPKDRFSAERLKGVDSTLKIQPAELGDSAVYLCASSLRGSSYNEQFFGPGTRLTVL.

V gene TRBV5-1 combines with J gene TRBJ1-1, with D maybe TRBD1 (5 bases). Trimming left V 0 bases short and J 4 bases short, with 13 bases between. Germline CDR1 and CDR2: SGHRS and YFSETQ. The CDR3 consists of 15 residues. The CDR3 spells CASSLDPGKATEAFF. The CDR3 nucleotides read TGCGCCAGCAGCTTGGATCCAGGGAAGGCCACTGAAGCTTTCTTT.

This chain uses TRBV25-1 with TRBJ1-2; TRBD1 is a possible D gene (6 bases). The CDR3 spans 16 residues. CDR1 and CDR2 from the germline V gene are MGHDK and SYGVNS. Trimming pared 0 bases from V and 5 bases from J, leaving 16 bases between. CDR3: CASSEYGAGASYGYTF. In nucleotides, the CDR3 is TGTGCCAGCAGTGAATATGGGGCAGGGGCCTCTTATGGCTACACCTTC.